Listed below are T cell receptor beta chains from one sample, sequenced in a study of T cell responses to AZD1222 COVID-19 vaccine. The table came from immunoSEQ multiplex PCR; TCRdb's copy has only in-frame clones and leaves some out. The sample includes approximately 110,000 clones, around 86% of them seen just once. The material was peripheral blood, obtained on day 0 of AZD1222 vaccination. Every receptor here comes from an adult in good health. Both conserved end residues are part of each CDR3. The D gene is left open where the match is weak. Not every row has a clone size; where given, it reads once, few, many or a size class.

. . TRBV28 CASNGLGNQPQHF
. . TRBV30 CAWSPSGDQPQHF
. . TRBV5-1 CASSLVQGRSPLHF
. . TRBV10-2 CASTGQGKETQYF
. few TRBV14 CASSPRAAGTEAFF
. few TRBV20-1 CSASRGYEQYF
TRBD1 . TRBV27 CASSRPGQGAGEQFF
. . TRBV7-2 CASSASGGRAGNTIYF
. . TRBV20-1 CSARVTDTQYF
TRBD1 . TRBV5-4 CASSLGTGGSGYGYTF
TRBD1 . TRBV19 CASSIRGTGGRSNQPQHF
TRBD1 . TRBV29-1 CSLTGSQETQYF
. . TRBV27 CASSLQANSPLHF
TRBD1 . TRBV5-1 CASSLAPGQGPQETQYF
. . TRBV4-1 CASSQVINQPQHF
. . TRBV6-5 CASSPGTGELFF
. . TRBV7-9 CASSFGTGRPGELFF
. . TRBV28 CASSPWDGFNQPQHF
. . TRBV29-1 CSVVRDNDNEQFF
. . TRBV5-4 CASSPRAANEKLFF
. once TRBV19 CASSGGRISNQPQHF
TRBD1 . TRBV4-1 CASSFGQGASNTGELFF
. . TRBV4-2 CASSQGIHTDTQYF
. . TRBV7-2 CASSQGGRKQYF
TRBD2 once TRBV7-9 CASSLVTSGPQGEQFF
. . TRBV5-1 CASSFGQPGADTQYF
. once TRBV24-1 CATSDRAGDTFF
TRBD1 . TRBV6-5 CASRDSSWTEAFF
. . TRBV7-2 CASSPWTTPSYGYTF
TRBD1 . TRBV19 CASSIGVDRPYEQYF
. . TRBV6-2/TRBV6-3 CASSPDRYEQYF
. . TRBV27 CASSFIVSYNEQFF
. . TRBV27 CASSPLTQGTEAFF
. . TRBV7-2 CASSRSGTNNSPLHF
. . TRBV7-2 CASSRTPGGRQPQHF
. . TRBV12-3/TRBV12-4 CAAGASQSSPLHF
TRBD1 . TRBV9 CATQGAGTEAFF
TRBD1 . TRBV30 CAWTRTGKPTGELFF
. . TRBV7-3 CASSLSGNTGNTIYF
. few TRBV28 CASSPREARTLRYGYTF
. . TRBV2 CASSGGPVQETQYF
TRBD1 . TRBV5-1 CASSFGTGGDTQYF
TRBD2 . TRBV6-6 CASSYGGVEQYF
. . TRBV11-2 CASSPSGAPPPFF
. . TRBV9 CASSVGRNNSPLHF